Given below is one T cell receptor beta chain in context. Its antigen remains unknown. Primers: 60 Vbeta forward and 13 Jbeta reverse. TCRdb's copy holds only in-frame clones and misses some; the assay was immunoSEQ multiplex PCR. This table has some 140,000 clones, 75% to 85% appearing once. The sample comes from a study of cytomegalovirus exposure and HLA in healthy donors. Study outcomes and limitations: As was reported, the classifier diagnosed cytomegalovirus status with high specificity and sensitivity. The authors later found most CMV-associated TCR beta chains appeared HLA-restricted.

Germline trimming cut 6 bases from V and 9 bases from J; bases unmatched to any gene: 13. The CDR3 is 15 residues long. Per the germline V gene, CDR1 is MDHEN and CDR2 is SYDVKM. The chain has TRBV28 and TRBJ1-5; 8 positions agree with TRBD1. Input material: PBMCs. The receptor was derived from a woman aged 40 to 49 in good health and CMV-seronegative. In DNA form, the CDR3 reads TGTGCCAGCAGAAAAGGACAGGGAGACCGCCCGCCCCAGCATTTT. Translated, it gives CASRKGQGDRPPQHF. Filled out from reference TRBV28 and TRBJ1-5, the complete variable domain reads DVKVTQSSRYLVKRTGEKVFLECVQDMDHENMFWYRQDPGLGLRLIYFSYDVKMKEKGDIPEGYSVSREKKERFSLILESASTNQTSMYLCASRKGQGDRPPQHFGDGTRLSIL.